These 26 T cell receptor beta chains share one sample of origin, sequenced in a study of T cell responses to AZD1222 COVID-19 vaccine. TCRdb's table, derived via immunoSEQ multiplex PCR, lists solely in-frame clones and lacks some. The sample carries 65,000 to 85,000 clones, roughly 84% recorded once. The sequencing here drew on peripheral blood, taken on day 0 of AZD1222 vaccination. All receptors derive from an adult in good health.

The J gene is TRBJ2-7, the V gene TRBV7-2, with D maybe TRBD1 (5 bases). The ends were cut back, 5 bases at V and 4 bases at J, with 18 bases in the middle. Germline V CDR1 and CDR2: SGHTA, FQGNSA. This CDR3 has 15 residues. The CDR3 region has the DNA TGTGCCAGCAGCCAAGTCGGGCAGGGAAAGTACGAGCAGTACTTC. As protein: CASSQVGQGKYEQYF. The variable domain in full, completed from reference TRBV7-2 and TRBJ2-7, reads GAGVSQSPSNKVTEKGKDVELRCDPISGHTALYWYRQSLGQGLEFLIYFQGNSAPDKSGLPSDRFSAERTGGSVSTLTIQRTQQEDSAVYLCASSQVGQGKYEQYFGPGTRLTVT.

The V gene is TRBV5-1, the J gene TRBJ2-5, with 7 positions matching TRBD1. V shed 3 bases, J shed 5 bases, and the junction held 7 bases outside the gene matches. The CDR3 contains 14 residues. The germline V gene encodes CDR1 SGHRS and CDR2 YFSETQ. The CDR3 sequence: CASSSSTGSETQYF. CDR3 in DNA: TGCGCCAGCAGCTCCTCGACAGGGTCGGAGACCCAGTACTTC. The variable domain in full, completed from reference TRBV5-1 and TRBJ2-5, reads KAGVTQTPRYLIKTRGQQVTLSCSPISGHRSVSWYQQTPGQGLQFLFEYFSETQRNKGNFPGRFSGRQFSNSRSEMNVSTLELGDSALYLCASSSSTGSETQYFGPGTRLLVL.

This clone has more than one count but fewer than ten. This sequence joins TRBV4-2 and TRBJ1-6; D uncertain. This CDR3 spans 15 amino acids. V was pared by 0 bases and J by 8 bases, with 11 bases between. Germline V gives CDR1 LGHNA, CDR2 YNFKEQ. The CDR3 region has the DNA TGTGCCAGCAGCCAAGAAGTCGCCGATGATTCACCCCTCCACTTT. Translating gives CASSQEVADDSPLHF.

CDR3 in amino acids: CASSVGGDTYEQYF. CDR3 sequence (DNA): TGTGCCAGCAGCGTAGGGGGGGATACCTACGAGCAGTACTTC. The chain combines TRBV9 with TRBJ2-7; tentative D call: TRBD2 (6 bases). Germline V lookup: CDR1 SGDLS, CDR2 YYNGEE. The CDR3 contains 14 residues. The V and J ends lost 0 bases and 2 bases respectively, with 9 bases between them.

Here the CDR3 reads CASSLSRAGTGVNSPLHF. The CDR3 nucleotides are TGTGCCAGCTCACTATCTCGCGCCGGGACAGGGGTTAATTCACCCCTCCACTTT. The chain employs TRBV18 and TRBJ1-6; 10 nucleotides agree with TRBD1. The J segment lost 6 bases and the V segment lost 4 bases, leaving 12 bases of the junction unmatched. The CDR3 is 18 amino acids. CDR1 is KGHSH and CDR2 is LQKENI in the germline V gene. Full variable domain (remainder filled in from reference TRBV18 and TRBJ1-6): NAGVMQNPRHLVRRRGQEARLRCSPMKGHSHVYWYRQLPEEGLKFMVYLQKENIIDESGMPKERFSAEFPKEGPSILRIQQVVRGDSAAYFCASSLSRAGTGVNSPLHFGNGTRLTVT.

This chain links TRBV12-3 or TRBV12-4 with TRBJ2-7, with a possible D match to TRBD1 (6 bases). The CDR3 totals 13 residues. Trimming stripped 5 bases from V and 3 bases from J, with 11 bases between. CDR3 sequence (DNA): TGTGCCAGCAGTCTAGGACAGAGCTACGAGCAGTACTTC. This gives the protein CASSLGQSYEQYF.

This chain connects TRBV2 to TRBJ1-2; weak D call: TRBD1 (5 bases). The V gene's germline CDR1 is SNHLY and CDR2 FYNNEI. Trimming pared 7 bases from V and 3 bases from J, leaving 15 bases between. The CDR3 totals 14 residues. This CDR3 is CASMERRGDYGYTF. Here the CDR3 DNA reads TGTGCCAGCATGGAGAGGAGGGGCGACTATGGCTACACCTTC.

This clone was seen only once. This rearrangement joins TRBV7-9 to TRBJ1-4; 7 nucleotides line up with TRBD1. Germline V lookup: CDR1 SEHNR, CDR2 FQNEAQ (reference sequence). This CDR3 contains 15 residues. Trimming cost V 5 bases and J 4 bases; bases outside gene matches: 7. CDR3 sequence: CASSLNRGDNEKLFF. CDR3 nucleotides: TGTGCCAGCAGCCTTAACAGGGGAGATAATGAAAAACTGTTTTTT.

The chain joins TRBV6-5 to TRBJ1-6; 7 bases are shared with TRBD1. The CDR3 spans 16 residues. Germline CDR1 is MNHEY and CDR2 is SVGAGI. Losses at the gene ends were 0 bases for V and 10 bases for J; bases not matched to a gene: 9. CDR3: CASSYSQQGRNSPLHF. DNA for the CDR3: TGTGCCAGCAGTTACTCGCAACAGGGGCGCAACTCACCCCTCCACTTT.

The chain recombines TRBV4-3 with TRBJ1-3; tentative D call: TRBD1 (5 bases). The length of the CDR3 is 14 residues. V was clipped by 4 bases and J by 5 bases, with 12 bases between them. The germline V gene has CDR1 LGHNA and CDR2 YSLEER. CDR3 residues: CASSPGTQRNTIYF. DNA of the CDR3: TGCGCCAGCAGCCCAGGGACCCAACGAAACACCATATATTTT.

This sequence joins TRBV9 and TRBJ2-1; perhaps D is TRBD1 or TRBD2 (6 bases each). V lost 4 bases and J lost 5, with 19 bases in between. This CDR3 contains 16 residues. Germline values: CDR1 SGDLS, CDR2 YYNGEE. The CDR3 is CASSPRGGLLNNEQFF. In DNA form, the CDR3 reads TGTGCCAGCAGCCCTCGAGGGGGACTCCTGAACAATGAGCAGTTCTTC.

The CDR3 sequence is CASSLGSGNTIYF. In nucleotides, the CDR3 is TGTGCCAGCAGCTTAGGGTCTGGAAACACCATATATTTT. The V gene is TRBV7-9, the J gene TRBJ1-3; D is unresolved. This CDR3 region has 13 residues. Per germline, CDR1 SEHNR and CDR2 FQNEAQ (reference sequence). The ends were cut back, 1 base at V and 1 base at J, with 2 bases in the middle.

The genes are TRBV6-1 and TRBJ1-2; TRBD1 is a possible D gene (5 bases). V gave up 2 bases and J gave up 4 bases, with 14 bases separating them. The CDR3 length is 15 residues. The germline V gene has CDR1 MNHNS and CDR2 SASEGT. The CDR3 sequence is CASSERVTGGYGYTF. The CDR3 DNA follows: TGTGCCAGCAGTGAACGCGTGACGGGGGGCTATGGCTACACCTTC.

CDR3 region: CASSLGHYSGNTIYF. CDR3 nucleotide sequence: TGTGCCAGCAGCTTGGGACACTACTCTGGAAACACCATATATTTT. The chain is built from TRBV6-5 and TRBJ1-3; weak D call: TRBD1 (6 bases). The CDR3 spans 15 residues. The V end lost 6 bases, the J end lost 0 bases, and 12 bases lay between the germline ends. From germline, CDR1 is MNHEY and CDR2 SVGAGI.

The CDR3 DNA sequence: TGTGCCAGCAGCCAACCTCTAGCGGGGGAGGTCACCGGGGAGCTGTTTTTT. It yields the protein CASSQPLAGEVTGELFF. V is TRBV3-1 (or the pseudogene TRBV3-2) and J is TRBJ2-2; 10 bases match TRBD2. The J segment lost 4 bases and the V segment lost 2 bases, leaving 7 bases of the junction unmatched. The CDR3 has 17 amino acids. Germline CDR1 is LGHDT and CDR2 is YNNKEL (reference sequence).

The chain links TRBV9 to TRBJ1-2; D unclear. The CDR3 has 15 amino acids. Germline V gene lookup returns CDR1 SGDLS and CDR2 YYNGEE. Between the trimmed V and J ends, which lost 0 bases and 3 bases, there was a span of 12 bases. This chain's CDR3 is CASSVAPSPDYGYTF. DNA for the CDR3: TGTGCCAGCAGCGTAGCCCCCAGTCCGGACTATGGCTACACCTTC.

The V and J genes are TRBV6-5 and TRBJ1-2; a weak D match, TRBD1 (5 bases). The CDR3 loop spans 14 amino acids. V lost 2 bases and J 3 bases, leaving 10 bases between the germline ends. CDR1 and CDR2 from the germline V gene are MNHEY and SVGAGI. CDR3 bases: TGTGCCAGCAGTTACGGGGCAGCGGACTATGGCTACACCTTC. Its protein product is CASSYGAADYGYTF.

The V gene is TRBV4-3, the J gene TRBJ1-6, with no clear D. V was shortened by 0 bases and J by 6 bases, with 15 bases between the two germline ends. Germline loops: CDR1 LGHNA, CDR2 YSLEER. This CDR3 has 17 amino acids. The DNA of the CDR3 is TGCGCCAGCAGCCAAGATCGGGGATTTACATTTAATTCACCCCTCCACTTT. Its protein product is CASSQDRGFTFNSPLHF.

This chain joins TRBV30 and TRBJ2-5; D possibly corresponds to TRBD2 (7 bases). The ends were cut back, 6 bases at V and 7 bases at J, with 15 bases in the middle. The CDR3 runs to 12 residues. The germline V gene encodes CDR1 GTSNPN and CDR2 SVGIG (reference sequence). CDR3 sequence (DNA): TGTGCCTGCCTAAGGGGGGGAACGACCCAGTACTTC. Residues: CACLRGGTTQYF.

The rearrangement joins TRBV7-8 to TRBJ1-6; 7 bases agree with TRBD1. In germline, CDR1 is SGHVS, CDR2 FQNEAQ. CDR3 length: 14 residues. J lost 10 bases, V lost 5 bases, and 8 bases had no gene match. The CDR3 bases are TGTGCCAGCAGCACGACAGGGTGGGGATCACCCCTCCACTTT. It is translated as CASSTTGWGSPLHF.

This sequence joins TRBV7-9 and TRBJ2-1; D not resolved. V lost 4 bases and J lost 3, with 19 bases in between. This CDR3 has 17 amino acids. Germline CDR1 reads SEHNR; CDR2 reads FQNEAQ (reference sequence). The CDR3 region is CASSSPGHLRNYNEQFF. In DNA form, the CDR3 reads TGTGCCAGCAGCTCCCCCGGGCATCTAAGGAACTACAATGAGCAGTTCTTC.

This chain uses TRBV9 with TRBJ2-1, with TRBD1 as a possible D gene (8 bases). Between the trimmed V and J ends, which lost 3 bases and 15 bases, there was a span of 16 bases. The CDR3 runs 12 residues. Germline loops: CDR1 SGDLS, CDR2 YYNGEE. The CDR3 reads CASSAKQGGRFF. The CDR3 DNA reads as TGTGCCAGCAGCGCGAAACAGGGGGGGAGGTTCTTC. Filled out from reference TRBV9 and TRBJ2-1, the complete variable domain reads DSGVTQTPKHLITATGQRVTLRCSPRSGDLSVYWYQQSLDQGLQFLIQYYNGEERAKGNILERFSAQQFPDLHSELNLSSLELGDSALYFCASSAKQGGRFFGPGTRLTVL.

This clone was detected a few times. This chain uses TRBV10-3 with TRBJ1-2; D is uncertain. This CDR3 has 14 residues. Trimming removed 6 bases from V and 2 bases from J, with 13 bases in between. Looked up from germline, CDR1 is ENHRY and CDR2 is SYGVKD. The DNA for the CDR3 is TGTGCCATCAGAGGGCTCACGTCGAACTATGGCTACACCTTC. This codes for CAIRGLTSNYGYTF.

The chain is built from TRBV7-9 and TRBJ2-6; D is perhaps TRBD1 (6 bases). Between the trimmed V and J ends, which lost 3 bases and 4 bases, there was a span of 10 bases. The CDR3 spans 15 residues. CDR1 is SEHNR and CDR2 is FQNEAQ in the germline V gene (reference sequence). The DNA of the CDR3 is TGTGCCAGCAGCTTTACAGGGCGCGGGGCCAACGTCCTGACTTTC. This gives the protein CASSFTGRGANVLTF. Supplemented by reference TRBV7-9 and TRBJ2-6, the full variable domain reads DTGVSQNPRHKITKRGQNVTFRCDPISEHNRLYWYRQTLGQGPEFLTYFQNEAQLEKSRLLSDRFSAERPKGSFSTLEIQRTEQGDSAMYLCASSFTGRGANVLTFGAGSRLTVL.

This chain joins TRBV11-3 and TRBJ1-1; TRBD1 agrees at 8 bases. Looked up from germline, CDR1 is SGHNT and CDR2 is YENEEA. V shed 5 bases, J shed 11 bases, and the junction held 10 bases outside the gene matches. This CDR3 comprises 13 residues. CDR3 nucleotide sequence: TGTGCCAGCAGCATTAGTCCCAGGGGGCGGGCTTTCTTT. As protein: CASSISPRGRAFF. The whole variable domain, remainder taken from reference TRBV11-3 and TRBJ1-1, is EAGVVQSPRYKIIEKKQPVAFWCNPISGHNTLYWYLQNLGQGPELLIRYENEEAVDDSQLPKDRFSAERLKGVDSTLKIQPAELGDSAVYLCASSISPRGRAFFGQGTRLTVV.

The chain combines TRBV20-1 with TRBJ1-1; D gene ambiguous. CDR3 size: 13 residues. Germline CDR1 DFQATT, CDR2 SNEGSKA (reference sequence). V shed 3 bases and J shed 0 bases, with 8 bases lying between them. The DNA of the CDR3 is TGCAGTGCTAGTCAAACAGTGAACACTGAAGCTTTCTTT. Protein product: CSASQTVNTEAFF.